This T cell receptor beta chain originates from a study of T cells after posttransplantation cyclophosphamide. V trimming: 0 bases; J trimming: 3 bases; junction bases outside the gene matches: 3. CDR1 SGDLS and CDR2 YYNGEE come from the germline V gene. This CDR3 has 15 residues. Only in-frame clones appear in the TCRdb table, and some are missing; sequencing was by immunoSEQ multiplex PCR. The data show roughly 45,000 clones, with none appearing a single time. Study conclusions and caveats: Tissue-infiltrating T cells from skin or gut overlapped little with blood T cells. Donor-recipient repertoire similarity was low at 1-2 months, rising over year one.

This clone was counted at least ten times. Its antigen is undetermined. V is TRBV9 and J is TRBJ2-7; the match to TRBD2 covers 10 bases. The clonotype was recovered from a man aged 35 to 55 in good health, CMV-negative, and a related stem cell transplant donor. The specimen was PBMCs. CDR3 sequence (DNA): TGTGCCAGCAGCGTAGGGATAGCGGGAGGCTACGAGCAGTACTTC. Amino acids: CASSVGIAGGYEQYF.